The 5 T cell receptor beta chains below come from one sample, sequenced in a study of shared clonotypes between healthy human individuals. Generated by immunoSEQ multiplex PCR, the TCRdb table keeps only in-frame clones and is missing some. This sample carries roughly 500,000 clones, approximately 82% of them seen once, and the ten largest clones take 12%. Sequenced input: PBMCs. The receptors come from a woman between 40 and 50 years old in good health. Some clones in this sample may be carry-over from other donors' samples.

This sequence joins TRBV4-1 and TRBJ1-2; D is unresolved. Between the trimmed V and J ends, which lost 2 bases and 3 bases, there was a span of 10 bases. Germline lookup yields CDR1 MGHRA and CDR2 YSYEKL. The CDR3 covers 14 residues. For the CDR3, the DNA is TGCGCCAGCAGCCAACCTCCTGAGGACTATGGCTACACCTTC. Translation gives CASSQPPEDYGYTF.

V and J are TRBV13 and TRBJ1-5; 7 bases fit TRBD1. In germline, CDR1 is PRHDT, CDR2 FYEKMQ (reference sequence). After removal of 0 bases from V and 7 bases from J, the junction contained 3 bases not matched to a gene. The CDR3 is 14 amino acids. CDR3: CASSLGQGGQPQHF. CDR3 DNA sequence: TGTGCCAGCAGCTTAGGCCAGGGGGGGCAGCCCCAGCATTTT.

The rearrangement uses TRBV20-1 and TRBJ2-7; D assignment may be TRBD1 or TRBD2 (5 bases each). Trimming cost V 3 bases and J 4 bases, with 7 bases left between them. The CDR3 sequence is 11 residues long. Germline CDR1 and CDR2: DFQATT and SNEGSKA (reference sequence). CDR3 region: CSARRGYEQYF. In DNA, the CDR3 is TGCAGTGCTAGGAGGGGATACGAGCAGTACTTC.

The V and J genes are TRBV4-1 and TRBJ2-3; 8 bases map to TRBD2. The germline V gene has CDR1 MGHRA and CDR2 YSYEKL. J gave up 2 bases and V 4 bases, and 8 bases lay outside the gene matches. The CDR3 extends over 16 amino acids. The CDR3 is CASSPTLADFTDTQYF. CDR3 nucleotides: TGCGCCAGCAGCCCTACACTAGCGGACTTCACAGATACGCAGTATTTT.

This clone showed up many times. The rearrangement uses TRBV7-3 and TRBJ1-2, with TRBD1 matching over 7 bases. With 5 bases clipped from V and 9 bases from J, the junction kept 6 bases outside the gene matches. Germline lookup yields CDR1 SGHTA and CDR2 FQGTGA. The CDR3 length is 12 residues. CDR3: CASSVGQASYTF. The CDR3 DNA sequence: TGTGCCAGCAGCGTCGGACAGGCTAGCTACACCTTC.